This T cell receptor delta chain was observed in a study of gamma-delta T cells after stem cell transplantation. The CDR3 contains 17 residues. With 7 bases clipped from V and 0 bases from J, the junction kept 14 bases outside the gene matches. CDR1 is GEAIGNYY and CDR2 is EKD in the germline V gene. TCRdb reran clone calling via CATT on the RT-PCR reads. The sample records roughly 1,300 delta-chain clones, around 5% being singletons. This clone was detected only a few times. This DNA's translation differs at residue 3 from TCRdb's protein, which comes from a much larger clone; a read error is likely, and the protein shown is translated from the DNA.

Input material: gamma-delta T cells. This chain links TRDV2 with TRDJ1; 9 bases are a match to TRDD3. The receptor was isolated from a human donor. It is not recorded whose cells these are; they may come from a transplant donor. CDR3 loop: CAWDPVLGDSHTDKLIF. CDR3 in DNA: TGTGCCTGGGACCCAGTACTGGGGGACTCACACACCGATAAACTCATCTTT.